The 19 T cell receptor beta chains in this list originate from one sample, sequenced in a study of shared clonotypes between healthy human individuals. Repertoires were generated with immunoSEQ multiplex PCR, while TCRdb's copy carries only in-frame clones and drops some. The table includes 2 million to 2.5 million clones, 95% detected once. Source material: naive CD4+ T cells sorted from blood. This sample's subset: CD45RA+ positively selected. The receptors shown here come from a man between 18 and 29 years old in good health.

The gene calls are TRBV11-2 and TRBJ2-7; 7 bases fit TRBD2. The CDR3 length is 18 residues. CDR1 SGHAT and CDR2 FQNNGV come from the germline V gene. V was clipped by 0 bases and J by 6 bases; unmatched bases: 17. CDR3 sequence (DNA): TGTGCCAGCAGCTTAGATCTGTGGCTCGGGCGGGAGAGGGTCGAGCAGTACTTC. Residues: CASSLDLWLGRERVEQYF.

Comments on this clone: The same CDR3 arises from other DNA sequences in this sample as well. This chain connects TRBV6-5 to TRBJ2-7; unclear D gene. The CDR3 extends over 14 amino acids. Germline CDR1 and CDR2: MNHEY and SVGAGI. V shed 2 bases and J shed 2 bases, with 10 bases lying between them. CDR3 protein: CASSYQRGAYEQYF. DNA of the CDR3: TGTGCCAGCAGTTACCAGCGAGGAGCCTACGAGCAGTACTTC.

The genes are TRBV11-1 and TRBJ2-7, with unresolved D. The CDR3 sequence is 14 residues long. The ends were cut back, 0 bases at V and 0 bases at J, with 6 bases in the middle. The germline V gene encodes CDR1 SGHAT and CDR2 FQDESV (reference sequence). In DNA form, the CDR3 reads TGTGCCAGCAGCTTAGCCATGGGCTCCTACGAGCAGTACTTC. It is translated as CASSLAMGSYEQYF.

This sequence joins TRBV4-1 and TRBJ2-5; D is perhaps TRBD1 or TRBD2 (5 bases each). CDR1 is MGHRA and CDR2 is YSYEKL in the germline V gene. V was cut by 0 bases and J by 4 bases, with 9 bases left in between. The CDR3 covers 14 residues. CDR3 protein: CASSQDWGRETQYF. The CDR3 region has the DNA TGCGCCAGCAGCCAAGATTGGGGACGAGAGACCCAGTACTTC.

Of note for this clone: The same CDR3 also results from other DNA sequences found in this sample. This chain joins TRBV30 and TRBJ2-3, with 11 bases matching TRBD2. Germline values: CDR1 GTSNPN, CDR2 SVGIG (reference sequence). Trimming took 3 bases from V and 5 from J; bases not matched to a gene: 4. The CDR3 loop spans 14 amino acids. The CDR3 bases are TGTGCCTGGAGACTAGCGGGAGCTGGAGATACGCAGTATTTT. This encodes CAWRLAGAGDTQYF.

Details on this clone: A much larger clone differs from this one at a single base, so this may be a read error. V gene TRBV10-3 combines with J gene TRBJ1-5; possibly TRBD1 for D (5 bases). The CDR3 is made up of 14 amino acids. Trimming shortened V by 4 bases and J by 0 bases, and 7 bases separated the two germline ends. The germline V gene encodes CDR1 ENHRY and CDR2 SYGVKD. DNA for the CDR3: TGTGCCATCAGTGCGACAGATAGCAATCAGCCCCAGCATTTT. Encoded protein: CAISATDSNQPQHF.

CDR3 bases: TGCGCCAGCAGCTACGAGGCCCTATCCTATGGCTACACCTTC. Translation gives CASSYEALSYGYTF. The chain carries TRBV5-1 and TRBJ1-2, with D unresolved. V was pared by 3 bases and J by 4 bases, with 13 bases between. The germline V gene has CDR1 SGHRS and CDR2 YFSETQ. The CDR3 is 14 residues long.

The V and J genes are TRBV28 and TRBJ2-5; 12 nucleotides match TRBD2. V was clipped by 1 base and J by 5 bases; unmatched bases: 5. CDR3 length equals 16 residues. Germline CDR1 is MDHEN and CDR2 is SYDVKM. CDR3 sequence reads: CASSLFTSGGSETQYF. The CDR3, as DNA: TGTGCCAGCAGTTTATTTACTAGCGGGGGGTCGGAGACCCAGTACTTC.

This chain's CDR3 is CATTHEGARETQYF. DNA of the CDR3: TGTGCCACGACTCATGAGGGGGCGAGGGAGACCCAGTACTTC. The chain is built from TRBV10-3 and TRBJ2-5, with TRBD1 identical over 7 bases. J lost 5 bases, V lost 10 bases, and 13 bases had no gene match. Germline CDR1 reads ENHRY; CDR2 reads SYGVKD. CDR3 length equals 14 residues.

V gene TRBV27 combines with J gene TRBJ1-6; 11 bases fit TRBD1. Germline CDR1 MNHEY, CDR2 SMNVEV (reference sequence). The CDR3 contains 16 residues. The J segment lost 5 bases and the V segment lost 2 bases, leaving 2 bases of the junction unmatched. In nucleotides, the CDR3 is TGTGCCAGCAGTTTAGGGACAGGGGGTAATAATTCACCCCTCCACTTT. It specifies CASSLGTGGNNSPLHF.

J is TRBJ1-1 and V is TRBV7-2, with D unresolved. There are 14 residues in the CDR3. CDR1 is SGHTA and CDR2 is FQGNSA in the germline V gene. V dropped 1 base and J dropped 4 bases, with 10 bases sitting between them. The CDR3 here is CASSLVVSPTEAFF. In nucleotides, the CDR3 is TGTGCCAGCAGCTTAGTGGTGTCACCCACTGAAGCTTTCTTT.

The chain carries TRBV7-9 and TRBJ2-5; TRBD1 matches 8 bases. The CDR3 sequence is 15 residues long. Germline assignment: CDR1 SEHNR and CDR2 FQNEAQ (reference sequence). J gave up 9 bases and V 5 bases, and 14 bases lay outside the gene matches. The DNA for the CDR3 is TGTGCCAGCAGCCGGCCGGGACAGGCCCTCGGGGCCCAGTACTTC. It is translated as CASSRPGQALGAQYF.

The CDR3: CASSIDATGTQRETQYF. The CDR3 DNA is TGTGCCAGTAGTATAGATGCGACAGGGACCCAGAGGGAGACCCAGTACTTC. V usage is TRBV19 and J usage is TRBJ2-5; 7 nucleotides align to TRBD1. CDR3 length equals 17 residues. V lost 0 bases to trimming and J lost 5 bases; unmatched junction nucleotides: 12. The germline gives CDR1 LNHDA, CDR2 SQIVND (reference sequence).

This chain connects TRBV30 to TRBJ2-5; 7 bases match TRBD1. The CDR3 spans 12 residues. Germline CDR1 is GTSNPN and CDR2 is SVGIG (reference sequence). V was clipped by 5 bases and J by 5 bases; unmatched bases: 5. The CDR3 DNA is TGTGCCTGGGCAGGGGGTAAGGAGACCCAGTACTTC. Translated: CAWAGGKETQYF. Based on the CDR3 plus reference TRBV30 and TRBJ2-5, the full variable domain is SQTIHQWPATLVQPVGSPLSLECTVEGTSNPNLYWYRQAAGRGLQLLFYSVGIGQISSEVPQNLSASRPQDRQFILSSKKLLLSDSGFYLCAWAGGKETQYFGPGTRLLVL.

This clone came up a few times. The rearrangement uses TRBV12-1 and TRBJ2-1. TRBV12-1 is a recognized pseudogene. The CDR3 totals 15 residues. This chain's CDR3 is CASIGRRTSYNEQFF. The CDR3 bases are TGTGCCAGCATCGGGCGGCGGACCTCCTACAATGAGCAGTTCTTC.

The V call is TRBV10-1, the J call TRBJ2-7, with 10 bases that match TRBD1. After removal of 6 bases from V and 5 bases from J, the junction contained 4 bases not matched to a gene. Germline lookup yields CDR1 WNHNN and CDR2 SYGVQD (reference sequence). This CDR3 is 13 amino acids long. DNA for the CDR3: TGCGCCAGCAGCCGGGACAGGGGAGACGAGCAGTACTTC. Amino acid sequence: CASSRDRGDEQYF.

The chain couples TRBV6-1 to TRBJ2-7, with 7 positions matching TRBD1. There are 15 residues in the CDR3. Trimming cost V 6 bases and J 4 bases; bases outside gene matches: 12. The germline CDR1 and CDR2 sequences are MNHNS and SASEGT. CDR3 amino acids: CASSPRQGARYEQYF. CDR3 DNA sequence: TGTGCCAGCAGCCCTAGACAGGGTGCAAGGTACGAGCAGTACTTC.

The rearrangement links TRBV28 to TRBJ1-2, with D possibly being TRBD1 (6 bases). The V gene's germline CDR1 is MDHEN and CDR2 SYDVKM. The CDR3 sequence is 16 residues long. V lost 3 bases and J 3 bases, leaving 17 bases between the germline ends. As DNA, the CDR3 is TGTGCCAGCAGTTTTGTCAGGGGCCCGGGGTACTATGGCTACACCTTC. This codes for CASSFVRGPGYYGYTF.

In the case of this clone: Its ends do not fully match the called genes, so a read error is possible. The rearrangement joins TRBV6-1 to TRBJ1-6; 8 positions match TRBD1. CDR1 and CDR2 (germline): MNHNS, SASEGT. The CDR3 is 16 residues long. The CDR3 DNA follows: TGTGCCATCAGTGAGCCCGGACAGGGCGAGAATTCACCCCTCCACTTT. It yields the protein CAISEPGQGENSPLHF.